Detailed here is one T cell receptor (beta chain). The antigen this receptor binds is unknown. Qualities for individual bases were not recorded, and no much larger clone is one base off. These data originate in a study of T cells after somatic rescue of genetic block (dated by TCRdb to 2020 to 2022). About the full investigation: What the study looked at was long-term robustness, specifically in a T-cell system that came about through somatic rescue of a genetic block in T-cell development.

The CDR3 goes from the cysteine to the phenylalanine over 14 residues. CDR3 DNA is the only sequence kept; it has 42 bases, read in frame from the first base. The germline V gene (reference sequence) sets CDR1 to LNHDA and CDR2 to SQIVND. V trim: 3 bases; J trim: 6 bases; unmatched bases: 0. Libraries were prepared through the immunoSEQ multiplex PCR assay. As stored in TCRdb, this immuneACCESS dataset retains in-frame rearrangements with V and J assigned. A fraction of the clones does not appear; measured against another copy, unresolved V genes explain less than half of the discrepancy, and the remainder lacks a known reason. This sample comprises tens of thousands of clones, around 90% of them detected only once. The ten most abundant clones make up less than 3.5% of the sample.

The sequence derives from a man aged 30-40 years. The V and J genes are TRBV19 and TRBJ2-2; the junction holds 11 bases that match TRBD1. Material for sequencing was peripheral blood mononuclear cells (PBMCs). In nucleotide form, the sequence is TGTGCCAGTAGTATGGGACAGGGGGCCGGGGAGCTGTTTTTT. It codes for CASSMGQGAGELFF. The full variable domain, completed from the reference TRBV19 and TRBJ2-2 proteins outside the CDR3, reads DGGITQSPKYLFRKEGQNVTLSCEQNLNHDAMYWYRQDPGQGLRLIYYSQIVNDFQKGDIAEGYSVSREKKESFPLTVTSAQKNPTAFYLCASSMGQGAGELFFGEGSRLTVL.